What follows are 20 T cell receptor beta chains derived from one specimen sequenced in a study of T cell changes during pregnancy in multiple sclerosis. Profiling relied on immunoSEQ multiplex PCR, and the TCRdb table lists in-frame clones only, not all of them. Among about 69,000 clones, more than 85% were seen once, and the ten largest hold 0.29%. The sequencing here drew on CD4+ T cells from peripheral blood mononuclear cells, taken in the third trimester of pregnancy. The receptor set was obtained from a female donor in good health, enrolled as a control in a pregnancy study.

The CDR3 loop is CASRLPPRVIGQPQHF. The CDR3 region has the DNA TGTGCAAGTCGCCTTCCACCTCGAGTGATCGGGCAGCCCCAGCATTTT. The chain recombines TRBV12-2 with TRBJ1-5. TRBV12-2 is marked as a pseudogene. This CDR3 comprises 16 residues.

The rearrangement joins TRBV19 to TRBJ1-1; 8 nucleotides match TRBD1. With 8 bases clipped from V and 5 bases from J, the junction kept 4 bases outside the gene matches. The CDR3 contains 12 residues. The germline CDR1 and CDR2 sequences are LNHDA and SQIVND (reference sequence). This chain's CDR3 is CASGNRGTEAFF. As DNA, the CDR3 is TGTGCCAGTGGCAACAGGGGGACTGAAGCTTTCTTT. Combining the CDR3 with reference TRBV19 and TRBJ1-1 gives the whole variable domain DGGITQSPKYLFRKEGQNVTLSCEQNLNHDAMYWYRQDPGQGLRLIYYSQIVNDFQKGDIAEGYSVSREKKESFPLTVTSAQKNPTAFYLCASGNRGTEAFFGQGTRLTVV.

The chain employs TRBV25-1 and TRBJ2-7; possible D gene TRBD1, 6 bases. Germline lookup yields CDR1 MGHDK and CDR2 SYGVNS. This CDR3 comprises 14 residues. Trimming shortened V by 7 bases and J by 2 bases, and 15 bases separated the two germline ends. CDR3 sequence reads: CASNSQGPPYEQYF. In nucleotides, the CDR3 is TGTGCCAGCAACTCACAGGGTCCCCCCTACGAGCAGTACTTC.

The chain carries TRBV7-9 and TRBJ2-7, with TRBD1 matching 7 bases. CDR3 length equals 13 residues. Trimming at V came to 5 bases and at J to 5 bases, leaving 6 bases not matched to a gene. From germline, CDR1 is SEHNR and CDR2 FQNEAQ (reference sequence). DNA of the CDR3: TGTGCCAGCAGCCCGAGGGGGCCCCACGAGCAGTACTTC. It translates to CASSPRGPHEQYF.

V and J are TRBV5-1 and TRBJ2-1, with TRBD2 matching over 7 bases. V dropped 4 bases and J dropped 6; count of bases not matched to a gene: 13. The CDR3 sequence is 16 residues long. Germline V CDR1 and CDR2: SGHRS, YFSETQ. CDR3 in DNA: TGCGCCAGCAGCCCAGGAGGACTAGGTACCCTCAATGAGCAGTTCTTC. It yields the protein CASSPGGLGTLNEQFF.

The chain carries TRBV18 and TRBJ1-2; no reliable D call. Per germline, CDR1 KGHSH and CDR2 LQKENI. The CDR3 loop spans 15 amino acids. Trimming stripped 3 bases from V and 3 bases from J, with 14 bases between. The CDR3: CASSPSAESHYGYTF. In DNA form, the CDR3 reads TGTGCCAGCTCACCCAGCGCGGAGTCCCACTATGGCTACACCTTC. The full variable domain, completed using reference TRBV18 and TRBJ1-2, is NAGVMQNPRHLVRRRGQEARLRCSPMKGHSHVYWYRQLPEEGLKFMVYLQKENIIDESGMPKERFSAEFPKEGPSILRIQQVVRGDSAAYFCASSPSAESHYGYTFGSGTRLTVV.

This chain connects TRBV5-5 to TRBJ2-7; TRBD1 agrees at 8 bases. V shed 4 bases and J 0 bases; nucleotides not matched to a gene: 6. The germline V gene encodes CDR1 SGHKS and CDR2 YYEKEE (reference sequence). The CDR3 contains 15 residues. The CDR3 sequence is CASSDAGGLSYEQYF. CDR3 coding DNA: TGTGCCAGCAGCGATGCAGGGGGCCTCTCCTACGAGCAGTACTTC.

The V gene is TRBV11-3, the J gene TRBJ2-5; maybe TRBD1 (5 bases). Germline V gives CDR1 SGHNT, CDR2 YENEEA. V lost 2 bases, J lost 2 bases, and 12 bases lay in between. There are 15 residues in the CDR3. The CDR3 nucleotides are TGTGCCAGCAGCTTACGGCAGGGCGGTCAAGAGACCCAGTACTTC. This gives the protein CASSLRQGGQETQYF.

The gene calls are TRBV5-4 and TRBJ1-1; 10 bases map to TRBD1. There are 17 residues in the CDR3. CDR1 and CDR2 from the germline V gene are SGHNT and YYREEE (reference sequence). The trim removed 0 bases at V and 2 bases at J, leaving 7 bases unmatched. The CDR3 DNA reads as TGTGCCAGCAGCTTGGGGGGGGGACAGGGGATTAACACTGAAGCTTTCTTT. This sequence encodes CASSLGGGQGINTEAFF.

The genes are TRBV27 and TRBJ1-3, with no clear D. Germline V gene lookup returns CDR1 MNHEY and CDR2 SMNVEV (reference sequence). CDR3 length: 13 amino acids. Between the trimmed V and J ends, which lost 5 bases and 0 bases, there was a span of 5 bases. CDR3 sequence: CASSPSSGNTIYF. The CDR3 bases are TGTGCCAGCAGTCCCAGCTCTGGAAACACCATATATTTT.

This clone was seen a few times. V gene TRBV19 combines with J gene TRBJ1-5, with a tentative D call TRBD1 (6 bases). CDR3 length: 14 residues. V lost 7 bases to trimming and J lost 5 bases, with 15 bases between them. Germline V lookup: CDR1 LNHDA, CDR2 SQIVND (reference sequence). The chain's CDR3 is CASNTGWVDQPQHF. The CDR3 DNA reads as TGTGCCAGTAATACAGGGTGGGTAGATCAGCCCCAGCATTTT.

The rearrangement uses TRBV2 and TRBJ2-4; TRBD1 agrees at 9 bases. The CDR3 loop spans 14 amino acids. V shed 7 bases and J 4 bases; nucleotides not matched to a gene: 5. Per germline, CDR1 SNHLY and CDR2 FYNNEI. CDR3 region: CASTYGTGKNIQYF. Here the CDR3 DNA reads TGTGCCAGCACCTATGGGACAGGGAAAAACATTCAGTACTTC.

The chain is built from TRBV30 and TRBJ1-2, with D tentatively TRBD1 (6 bases). In germline, CDR1 is GTSNPN, CDR2 SVGIG (reference sequence). Trimming stripped 7 bases from V and 2 bases from J, with 14 bases between. The CDR3 covers 13 residues. CDR3 coding DNA: TGTGCCTCCACCGGGACATCCAACTATGGCTACACCTTC. It translates to CASTGTSNYGYTF.

V and J are TRBV9 and TRBJ1-1; D unclear. This CDR3 is built from 14 residues. CDR1 SGDLS and CDR2 YYNGEE come from the germline V gene. The ends were cut back, 0 bases at V and 3 bases at J, with 9 bases in the middle. CDR3 coding DNA: TGTGCCAGCAGCGTAGAGGCGGCACACACTGAAGCTTTCTTT. Translated, it gives CASSVEAAHTEAFF.

The chain recombines TRBV7-9 with TRBJ2-5; a possible D gene is TRBD1 (5 bases). CDR1 and CDR2 (germline): SEHNR, FQNEAQ (reference sequence). V was cut by 4 bases and J by 1 base, with 13 bases left in between. The CDR3 contains 15 residues. The CDR3, as DNA: TGTGCCAGCAGCTCTACAGGATTCCCCCAAGAGACCCAGTACTTC. Encoded protein: CASSSTGFPQETQYF.

There are a few counts of this clone. V is TRBV19 and J is TRBJ2-1, with 9 bases identical to TRBD2. The junction had 3 bases not matched to a gene; V was cut back by 5 bases and J by 1 base. The CDR3 runs 15 residues. CDR1 and CDR2 from the germline V gene are LNHDA and SQIVND (reference sequence). The CDR3 loop is CASSVSGGSYNEQFF. The DNA for the CDR3 is TGTGCCAGTAGTGTCAGCGGGGGGTCCTACAATGAGCAGTTCTTC.

V is TRBV28 and J is TRBJ2-7; tentative D call: TRBD2 (5 bases). The CDR3 is 13 residues long. The V end lost 6 bases, the J end lost 1 base, and 10 bases lay between the germline ends. CDR1 and CDR2 (germline): MDHEN, SYDVKM. CDR3 nucleotide sequence: TGTGCCAGCAGGGAACCGGGATCCTACGAGCAGTACTTC. Translation gives CASREPGSYEQYF.

The rearrangement uses TRBV5-1 and TRBJ1-3; no clear D gene. The CDR3 length is 14 residues. V dropped 2 bases and J dropped 2 bases, with 8 bases sitting between them. Germline assignment: CDR1 SGHRS and CDR2 YFSETQ. The CDR3 nucleotides read TGCGCCAGCAGCTTAGGGAGTGCTGGAAACACCATATATTTT. Amino acids: CASSLGSAGNTIYF. Together with reference TRBV5-1 and TRBJ1-3, the CDR3 gives the full variable domain: KAGVTQTPRYLIKTRGQQVTLSCSPISGHRSVSWYQQTPGQGLQFLFEYFSETQRNKGNFPGRFSGRQFSNSRSEMNVSTLELGDSALYLCASSLGSAGNTIYFGEGSWLTVV.

The chain recombines TRBV5-1 with TRBJ2-5, with D possibly being TRBD1 (5 bases). Germline V CDR1 and CDR2: SGHRS, YFSETQ. This CDR3 contains 12 residues. The V and J ends lost 3 bases and 4 bases respectively, with 7 bases between them. The CDR3 here is CASSSRVETQYF. CDR3 coding DNA: TGCGCCAGCAGCTCCAGGGTAGAGACCCAGTACTTC.

The chain recombines TRBV6-5 with TRBJ2-7; 7 bases agree with TRBD2. The germline gives CDR1 MNHEY, CDR2 SVGAGI. This CDR3 is 13 amino acids long. V lost 10 bases and J lost 2; bases outside the gene matches: 8. CDR3 coding DNA: TGTGCCACACGGCGGGGGATCACCTACGAGCAGTACTTC. It yields the protein CATRRGITYEQYF.